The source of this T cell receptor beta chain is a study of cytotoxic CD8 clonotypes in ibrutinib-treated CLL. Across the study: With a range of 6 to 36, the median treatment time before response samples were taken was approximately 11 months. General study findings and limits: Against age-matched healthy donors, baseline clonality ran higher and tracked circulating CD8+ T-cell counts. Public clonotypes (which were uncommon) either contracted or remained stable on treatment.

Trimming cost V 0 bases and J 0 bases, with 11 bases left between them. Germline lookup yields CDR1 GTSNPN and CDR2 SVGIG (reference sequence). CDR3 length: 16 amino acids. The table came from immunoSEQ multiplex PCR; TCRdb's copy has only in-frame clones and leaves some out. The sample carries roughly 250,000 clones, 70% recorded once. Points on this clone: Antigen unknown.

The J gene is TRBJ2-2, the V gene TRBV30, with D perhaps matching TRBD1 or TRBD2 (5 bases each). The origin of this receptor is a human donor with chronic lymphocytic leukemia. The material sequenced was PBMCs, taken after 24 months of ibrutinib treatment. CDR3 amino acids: CAWSVGARANTGELFF. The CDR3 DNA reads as TGTGCCTGGAGTGTAGGGGCGAGGGCGAACACCGGGGAGCTGTTTTTT.